The clone carrying this T cell receptor (beta chain) was recorded once. The target antigen is unknown. The data stem from a study of graft-versus-host responses after intestinal transplantation. Study information: Once they had received anti-thymocyte globulin induction, all recipients took tacrolimus and steroids for about 3 years. Study outcomes and limitations: Individuals who had graft-donor T cell macrochimerism had allografts that showed high graft-versus-host to host-versus-graft clonal ratios. In recipient marrow, GvH clones were found, and some appeared first in ileum or blood.

V shed 0 bases and J shed 4 bases, with 5 bases lying between them. Germline assignment: CDR1 PRHDT and CDR2 FYEKMQ (reference sequence). The CDR3 is 13 residues long. Clones were read by immunoSEQ multiplex PCR, and TCRdb kept only the in-frame ones, dropping some. The sample gives approximately 49,000 clones, approximately 96% of which show up once; approximately 0.21% is in the top ten. The source was unstimulated CD8+ T cells sorted from spleen or lymph node cells, collected before transplant. V gene TRBV13 combines with J gene TRBJ2-3; D is ambiguous. This clonotype was obtained from a human donor who was the organ donor for an intestinal transplant. The CDR3 sequence: CASSLGPPDTQYF. The DNA for the CDR3 is TGTGCCAGCAGCTTAGGCCCTCCAGATACGCAGTATTTT.